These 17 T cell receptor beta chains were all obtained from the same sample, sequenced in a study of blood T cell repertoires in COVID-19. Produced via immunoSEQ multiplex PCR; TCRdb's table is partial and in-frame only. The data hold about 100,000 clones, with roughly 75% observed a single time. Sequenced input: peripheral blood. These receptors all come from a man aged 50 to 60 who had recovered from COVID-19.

CDR3: CASSMTAGVGTDTQYF. DNA of the CDR3: TGTGCCAGTAGTATGACGGCGGGAGTGGGCACAGATACGCAGTATTTT. The gene calls are TRBV19 and TRBJ2-3; TRBD2 matches at 7 bases. Losses at the gene ends were 3 bases for V and 1 base for J; bases not matched to a gene: 7. Germline CDR1 reads LNHDA; CDR2 reads SQIVND (reference sequence). This CDR3 has 16 amino acids.

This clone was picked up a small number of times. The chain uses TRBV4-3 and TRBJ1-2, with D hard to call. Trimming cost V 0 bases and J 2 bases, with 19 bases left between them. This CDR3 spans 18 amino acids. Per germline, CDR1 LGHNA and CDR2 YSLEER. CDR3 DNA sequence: TGCGCCAGCAGCCAAGATGTGGGATCGGGGTCTCTGAACTATGGCTACACCTTC. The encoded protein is CASSQDVGSGSLNYGYTF.

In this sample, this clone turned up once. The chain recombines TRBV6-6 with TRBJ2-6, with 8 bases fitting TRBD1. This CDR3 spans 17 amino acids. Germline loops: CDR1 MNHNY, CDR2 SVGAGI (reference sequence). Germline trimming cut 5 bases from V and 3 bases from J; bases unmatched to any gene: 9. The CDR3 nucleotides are TGTGCCAGCAGTCGCGACAGGGGAGGAGGTGGGGCCAACGTCCTGACTTTC. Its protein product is CASSRDRGGGGANVLTF.

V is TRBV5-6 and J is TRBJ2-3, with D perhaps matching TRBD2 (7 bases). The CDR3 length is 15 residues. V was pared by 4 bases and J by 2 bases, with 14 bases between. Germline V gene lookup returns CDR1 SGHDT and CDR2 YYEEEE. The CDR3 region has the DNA TGTGCCAGCAGCAGGCGGGGGACATACACAGATACGCAGTATTTT. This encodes CASSRRGTYTDTQYF.

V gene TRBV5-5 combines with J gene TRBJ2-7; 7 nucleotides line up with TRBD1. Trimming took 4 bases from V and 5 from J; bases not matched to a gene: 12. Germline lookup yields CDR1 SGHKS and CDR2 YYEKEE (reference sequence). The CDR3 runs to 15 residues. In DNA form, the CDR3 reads TGTGCCAGCAGCATAACAGGGGCAGATGCGCACGAGCAGTACTTC. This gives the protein CASSITGADAHEQYF.

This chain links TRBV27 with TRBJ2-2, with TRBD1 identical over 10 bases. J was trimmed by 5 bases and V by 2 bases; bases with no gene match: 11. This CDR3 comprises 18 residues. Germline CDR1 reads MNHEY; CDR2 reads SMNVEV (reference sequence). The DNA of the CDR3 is TGTGCCAGCAGTTTAAGCCCCCGGGGACAGGGGTTTACCGGGGAGCTGTTTTTT. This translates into CASSLSPRGQGFTGELFF.

The CDR3 is CASSQYDRGSGNTIYF. CDR3 nucleotide sequence: TGTGCCAGCAGCCAATACGACAGGGGATCTGGAAACACCATATATTTT. The chain links TRBV3-1 (or the pseudogene TRBV3-2) to TRBJ1-3, with 8 bases identical to TRBD1. CDR1 is LGHDT, CDR2 YNNKEL, per germline (reference sequence). This CDR3 is built from 16 residues. Trimming at V came to 2 bases and at J to 1 base, leaving 4 bases not matched to a gene.

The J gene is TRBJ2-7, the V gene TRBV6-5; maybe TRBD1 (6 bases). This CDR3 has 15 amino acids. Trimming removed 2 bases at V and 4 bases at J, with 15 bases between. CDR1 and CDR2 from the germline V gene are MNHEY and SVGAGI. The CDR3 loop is CASSYVTGYRYEQYF. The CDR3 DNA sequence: TGTGCCAGCAGTTACGTGACAGGTTACAGGTACGAGCAGTACTTC.

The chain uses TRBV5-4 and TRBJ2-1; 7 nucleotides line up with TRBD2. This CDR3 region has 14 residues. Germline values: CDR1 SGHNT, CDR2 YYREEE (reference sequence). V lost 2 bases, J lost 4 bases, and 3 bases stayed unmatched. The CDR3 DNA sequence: TGTGCCAGCAGCTTTGGCGGGGGATACAATGAGCAGTTCTTC. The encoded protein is CASSFGGGYNEQFF.

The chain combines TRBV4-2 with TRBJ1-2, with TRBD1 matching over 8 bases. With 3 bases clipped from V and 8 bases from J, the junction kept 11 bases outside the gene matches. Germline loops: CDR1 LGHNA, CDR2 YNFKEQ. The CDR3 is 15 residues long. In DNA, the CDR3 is TGTGCCAGCAGCCAGGTGACAGGGGATAGTGGGGGCTACACCTTC. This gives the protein CASSQVTGDSGGYTF.

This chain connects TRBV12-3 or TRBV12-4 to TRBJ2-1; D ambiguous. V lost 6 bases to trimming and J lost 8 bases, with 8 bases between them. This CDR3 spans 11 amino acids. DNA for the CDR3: TGTGCCAGCAGCCATGGCTATGAGCAGTTCTTC. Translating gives CASSHGYEQFF.

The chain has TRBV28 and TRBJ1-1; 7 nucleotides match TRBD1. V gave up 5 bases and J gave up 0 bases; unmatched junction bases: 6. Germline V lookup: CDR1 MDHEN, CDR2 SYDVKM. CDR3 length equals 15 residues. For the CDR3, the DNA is TGTGCCAGCAGTGATTGGACAGGAGTGAACACTGAAGCTTTCTTT. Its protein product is CASSDWTGVNTEAFF.

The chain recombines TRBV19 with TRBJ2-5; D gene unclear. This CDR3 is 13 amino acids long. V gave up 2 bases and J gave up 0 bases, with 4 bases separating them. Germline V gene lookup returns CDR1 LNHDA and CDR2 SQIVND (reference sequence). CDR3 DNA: TGTGCCAGTAGTATATACAACCAAGAGACCCAGTACTTC. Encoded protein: CASSIYNQETQYF.

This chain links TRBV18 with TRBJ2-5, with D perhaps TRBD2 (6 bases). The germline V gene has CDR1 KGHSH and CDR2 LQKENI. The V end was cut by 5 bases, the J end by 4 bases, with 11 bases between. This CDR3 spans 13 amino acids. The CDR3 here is CASSSGLGETQYF. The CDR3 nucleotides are TGTGCCAGCTCATCGGGACTCGGAGAGACCCAGTACTTC.

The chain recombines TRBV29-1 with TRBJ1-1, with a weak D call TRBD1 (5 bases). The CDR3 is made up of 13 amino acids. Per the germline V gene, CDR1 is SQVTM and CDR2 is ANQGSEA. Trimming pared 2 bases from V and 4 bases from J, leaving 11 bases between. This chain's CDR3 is CSVEPGGATEAFF. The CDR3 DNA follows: TGCAGCGTTGAACCGGGAGGGGCCACTGAAGCTTTCTTT.

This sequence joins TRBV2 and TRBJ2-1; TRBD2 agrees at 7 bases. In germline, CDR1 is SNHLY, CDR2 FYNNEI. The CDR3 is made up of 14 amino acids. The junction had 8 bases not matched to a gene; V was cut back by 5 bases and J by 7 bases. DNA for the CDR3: TGTGCCAGCAGTCTCGATACTAGCGCTAATGAGCAGTTCTTC. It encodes CASSLDTSANEQFF. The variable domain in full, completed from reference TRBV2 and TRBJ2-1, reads EPEVTQTPSHQVTQMGQEVILRCVPISNHLYFYWYRQILGQKVEFLVSFYNNEISEKSEIFDDQFSVERPDGSNFTLKIRSTKLEDSAMYFCASSLDTSANEQFFGPGTRLTVL.

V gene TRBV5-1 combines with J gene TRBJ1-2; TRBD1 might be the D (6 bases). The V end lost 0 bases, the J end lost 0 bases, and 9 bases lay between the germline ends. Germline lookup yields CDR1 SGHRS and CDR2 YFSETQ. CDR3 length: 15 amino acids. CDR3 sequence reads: CASSLEGDTNYGYTF. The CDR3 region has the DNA TGCGCCAGCAGCTTGGAGGGGGATACTAACTATGGCTACACCTTC.